This T cell receptor beta chain derives from a study of low-dose radiotherapy and immunotherapy resistance in tumors. Study overall: Treatment of Cohort 1 consisted of 0.5 Gy per fraction every 2 weeks, adding up to 6.5 Gy. On a schedule of every two weeks, intravenous cyclophosphamide at a dose of 200 mg/m2 was delivered one day before each radiation and immunotherapy administration. Study patients were administered oral aspirin at 300 mg daily for four cycles from cycle 1 day 1.

The CDR3 contains 13 residues. V gave up 6 bases and J gave up 8 bases, with 14 bases separating them. Germline CDR1 and CDR2: SGHVS and FQNEAQ. With a constant-region primer and a V-primer adapter, TCRs were subjected to 20 PCR cycles of amplification. Amplification of isolated mRNA was accomplished via in vitro transcription. TCRdb analysed the reads with MiXCR anew, one entry per CDR3 protein. The sample lists 50,000 or so distinct CDR3 sequences; around 34% were seen once. The time point here: after trial treatment. Treatment of the sample: LDRT plus nivolumab, ipilimumab, low-dose cyclophosphamide and aspirin (RACIN trial).

The chain is built from TRBV7-8 and TRBJ2-4; D possibly corresponds to TRBD1 (5 bases). The input for sequencing was PBMCs, taken after low-dose radiotherapy plus immunotherapy. The sequence derives from a male donor with rectosigmoid adenocarcinoma. CDR3 in DNA: TGTGCCAGCAGTGGAGCAGGGTGGTACATTCAGTACTTC. This translates into CASSGAGWYIQYF. The variable domain in full, with the rest retrieved from reference TRBV7-8 and TRBJ2-4, is GAGVSQSPRYKVAKRGQDVALRCDPISGHVSLFWYQQALGQGPEFLTYFQNEAQLDKSGLPSDRFFAERPEGSVSTLKIQRTQQEDSAVYLCASSGAGWYIQYFGAGTRLSVL.